This T cell receptor beta chain was identified during a study of cytomegalovirus exposure and HLA in healthy donors (TCRdb year 2017). Some background on the complete study: In an earlier analysis of fewer than 750 of the donors, 250 to 300 Gb of sequence data and approximately 100 million unique TCR beta sequences from 150 million to 200 million T cells were reported. About 280 gigabases of sequencing data and 75 million to 85 million unique TCR sequences made up an early release that covered several hundred HLA-typed donors. The genetic ancestry cluster associated with self-reported Caucasian donors included about 84% of the roughly 400 genotyped donors. The study was designed to test whether signatures of past pathogen exposure could be identified by cataloging public T cell receptors. The T cell repertoires of 670 or so subjects were profiled by immunosequencing and related to cytomegalovirus serostatus. Besides the first cohort of some 670 subjects, a separate validation cohort made up of some 110 different subjects was used. The study combined high-throughput TCR immunosequencing, statistical association of individual TCRs with disease status, and machine learning to predict cytomegalovirus infection status. A later analysis re-analyzed previously published TCR beta repertoires from roughly 600 donors and added high-resolution HLA genotyping to study TCR occurrence patterns. In the later analysis, no new phenotypic data were used to find candidate immune exposures; instead, reliance was placed on TCR beta sequences and their occurrence across donors. An earlier analysis of more than 450 of the donors used high-throughput TCR beta sequencing to judge whether each TCR beta V gene segment behaved as functional or pseudogenic. Donor age, sex, ethnicity and CMV serostatus were compiled together with the repertoire data. A later genetic analysis used genome-wide SNP genotypes for about 65% of the roughly 670 donors, treating that subset as a discovery cohort. All discovery cohort repertoires had been generated using a single sequencing platform. HLA typing covered class I and class II loci at four-digit resolution. Typing coverage varied by locus: roughly 620-640 donors for A, B, C, DRB1 and DQB1; approximately 520 for DQA1; nearly 610 for DPA1; approximately 470 for DPB1. Roughly 5 DR-DQ haplotypes were handled as single units for association and clustering, since linkage in the cohort was strong. On average, about 200,000 unique TCR beta nucleotide sequences were sequenced per donor among fewer than 500 genotyped donors of the cohort, with around 19% of those sequences being non-productive.

General study outcomes and caveats: A later analysis associated 16,951 TCR beta sequences with specific HLA alleles at a false discovery rate of 0.05. According to a later analysis, TCR association rates differed among HLA loci, with DRB1 alleles showing the most associated TCRs and HLA-C alleles showing the fewest. Some IMGT-functional V segments, including TRBV6-2 and TRBV6-3, could not be distinguished by the 87-base-pair reads and were therefore excluded. This cohort had only TCR beta chains sequenced, and the lack of alpha or paired-chain data limited which features could be detected. According to a later analysis, most CMV-associated TCR beta chains appeared to be HLA-restricted, and the HLA associations seemed to be driven largely by CMV exposure. Correlated functional status among segregating V segments might be attributable to linkage disequilibrium, but an unknown experimental factor could not be ruled out. Several of the top co-occurrence clusters appeared to be linked to parvovirus B19, influenza, CMV and Epstein-Barr virus, according to a later analysis. Assigning TCR associations to individual alleles was difficult when HLA alleles, especially DR and DQ, strongly co-occurred. Three of the identified cytomegalovirus-associated TCR beta chains were confirmed in vitro to be specific for cytomegalovirus antigens. It was suggested by the authors that the approach could potentially be generalized to other disease states and immunological phenotypes. Because counts were too low, under 20 rarely observed V segments, including chromosome 9 orphons, were left out of the earlier analysis of a few hundred of the donors. Compared with equally common non-associated chains, HLA-associated TCR beta chains in a later analysis were more clonally expanded and had lower generation probabilities. The classifier was reported to diagnose cytomegalovirus status with high specificity and sensitivity in both the original cohort and the validation cohort. Because some donors lacked HLA typing at each locus, the association tests relied only on the typed subset. The only immune exposure information available for the cohort was CMV serostatus. A group of highly shared sequence variants was considered likely to be a technical artifact of the sequencing pipeline. While some public TCRs were present in many individuals, most TCR sequences turned up only very rarely across donors. A further reported finding was that TCR beta sequences accurately predicted the HLA-A and HLA-B alleles for most subjects in the first cohort. The study listed 164 TCR beta chains as associated with cytomegalovirus. Presence/absence analyses assumed roughly uniform sequencing depth across donors, an assumption that may not hold. Compared with the 666-donor mean, donors in an Asian-associated ancestry cluster had fewer N-insertions in productive TCRs, according to a later genetic analysis. In an earlier analysis of about 600 of the donors, most TCR beta V segments appeared in productive rearrangements about 87% or about 30% of the time, broadly matching IMGT annotations. A later genetic analysis associated a missense DCLRE1C variant with V-gene and J-gene trimming of TCR beta chains, and an independent cohort replicated the association.

The cohort comprised 670 or so healthy bone marrow donors. All cohort members were sampled while nominally healthy, although unrecorded immune exposures were likely present. CMV serostatus was recorded as positive for about 310 and negative for about 50% of the 666 cohort members, whereas no CMV serostatus was recorded for the donor in question. A peripheral blood sample was collected from each donor, and TCR beta sequencing was performed on peripheral blood mononuclear cells. The Qiagen DNeasy Blood Extraction Kit was used to extract genomic DNA from the blood cell samples. From the cysteine up to the phenylalanine, the CDR3 has a length of 13 residues. The only DNA kept is the CDR3, 39 bases in frame from the first base. The germline V gene sets CDR1 to SGHTA and CDR2 to FQGNSA. V is pared back by 1 base and J by 6 bases, with 9 bases lying between the germline termini. To prepare the library, the immunoSEQ multiplex PCR assay was applied. For the multiplex PCR, a mixture combining 60 forward primers for TCR Vbeta segments and 13 reverse primers for TCR Jbeta segments was used. The CDR3 region of rearranged TCR beta genes was amplified from genomic DNA with a multiplex PCR assay. The amplified TCR beta libraries were sequenced on the Illumina HiSeq System as 87-base-pair reads. The published analysis was carried out like this. In a later analysis, around 80 million unique TCR beta chains were counted across the approximately 640 repertoires, and roughly 11 million of these chains were shared by at least two donors. A nearest-neighbor algorithm error-corrected the raw reads and collapsed the reads into unique sequences, merging closely related sequences to remove PCR and sequencing errors. CDR3 sequences were aligned to IMGT reference sequences to assign V, D and J gene segments. For a sequence to be retained, a match of at least six nucleotides to both a V gene segment and a J gene segment was required. A rearrangement was called productive if the CDR3 had no stop codons and remained in frame with V and J, and every other rearrangement was called non-productive. CDR3 was defined by IMGT convention, running from the second conserved V-encoded cysteine to the conserved J-encoded phenylalanine. The earlier analysis of some 600 of the donors excluded sequences that lacked an unambiguous match to a single V gene segment. An earlier analysis of just under 600 of the donors called V segments functional above 56.7% productive rearrangements and segregating when the between-donor standard deviation exceeded 5%. To diagnose cytomegalovirus status from the catalog of TCR beta chain sequences, a statistical classification framework was built. V and J gene assignment, in a later analysis, came from comparing TCR nucleotide sequences with IMGT/GENE-DB human TR gene sequences. Using the TCRdist pipeline, a later analysis assigned CDR3 sequences along with most-parsimonious VDJ recombination scenarios. In a later analysis, each TCR beta chain was defined by its CDR3 amino acid sequence together with its V-gene family, and reads lacking a unique V-gene family were excluded. In a later analysis, around 650 highly shared, low-generation-probability nucleotide sequences were removed to address suspected cross-contamination and a sequencing artifact. For each public chain, a later analysis derived a clonal expansion index from normalized ranks of inferred template counts within each repertoire. A later analysis computed generation probabilities with a VDJ recombination model fitted to out-of-frame rearrangements, and checked the results against IGoR. A later analysis scored TCR-TCR, TCR-HLA and TCR-CMV co-occurrence with hypergeometric tests, applying a repertoire-size bias correction to TCR pairs. False discovery rates were estimated in a later analysis by permuting HLA or CMV assignments 20 times. A later analysis grouped co-occurring TCRs with DBSCAN, adding TCRdist sequence similarity when clustering within HLA-allele-positive subsets. Co-occurrence clustering excluded repertoires with fewer than 30,000 or more than 120,000 public chains, plus five with anomalous nucleotide sharing. TCRdb mirrors the immuneACCESS table, restricted to in-frame sequences. Some clones are absent from its copies; in checked studies, under half trace to an unresolved V gene, and the reason for the others is unknown. V and J calls and clone size are copied from that table; D and trimming were computed from the DNA. The sample includes 75,000 to 95,000 clones, with approximately 79% observed a single time. Roughly an eighth of the sample is taken by the ten largest.

As for this clone: The specificity of this receptor is unknown. Base qualities are not at hand, and no much larger clone is one base apart.

Sequencing used PBMCs. This TCR was recovered from a human donor in good health. In this chain, TRBV7-2 is recombined with TRBJ1-2; no D segment can be confidently identified. The nucleotides are TGTGCCAGCAGCTTAGTTTGGGCCAATGGCTACACCTTC. This is translated as CASSLVWANGYTF.